This T cell receptor beta chain is from a study of blood T cell repertoires in COVID-19. Study context: The United States, Italy and Spain provided the acute and convalescent COVID-19 samples.

Researchers sorted participants into cohorts using their self-reported clinical history. Each recovered donor of Cohort 3 presented with two negative PCRs, clearance, or symptom resolution. The table came from immunoSEQ multiplex PCR; TCRdb's copy has only in-frame clones and leaves some out. The sample has over 120,000 clones, about 75% seen once. Losses at the gene ends were 4 bases for V and 1 base for J; bases not matched to a gene: 7. The CDR3 is 16 residues long. In germline, CDR1 is SGDLS, CDR2 YYNGEE. This TCR derives from a woman in her fifties or sixties who had recovered from COVID-19. V and J are TRBV9 and TRBJ1-2, with 10 bases fitting TRBD1. Sequencing input: PBMCs or T cells enriched from blood (not recorded which). For the CDR3, the DNA is TGTGCCAGCAGCTCAGGACAGGGGGGCTTTAACTATGGCTACACCTTC. Protein sequence: CASSSGQGGFNYGYTF.